The clone carrying this T cell receptor beta chain was seen a handful of times. Some clones are missing from TCRdb's copy, which holds only in-frame ones; the method was immunoSEQ multiplex PCR. The sample shows 150,000 or so clones, 65% to 90% of them seen only once. These data originate in a study of blood T cell repertoires in COVID-19. Trimming took 7 bases from V and 1 from J, leaving 20 bases between them. The CDR3 runs 17 residues. Per germline, CDR1 MDHEN and CDR2 SYDVKM. Sequences were obtained from peripheral blood. This chain uses TRBV28 with TRBJ1-3; D unresolved. The clonotype originates from a woman aged 45-65 years with acute or convalescent COVID-19. The CDR3 DNA is TGTGCCAGCACAACAACCCCGGGTTCTAGGTCTGGAAACACCATATATTTT. Translation: CASTTTPGSRSGNTIYF.